This TCR beta chain was sequenced in a study of blood T cells in healthy people across ages. Study-wide points: One million T cells yielded diversity estimates that were considered underestimates.

A second PCR, run for about 7 to 11 cycles, used a sample-barcoded 5' primer plus a J-beta primer mix. TCRdb redid the calling of the 5' RACE reads with MiXCR, one entry per CDR3 protein. The data show some 750,000 distinct CDR3 sequences, 22% seen once. In this sample, this clonotype turned up many times. Its antigen is unknown. The sequencing sample was made of blood. The TCR originated in a man between 70 and 80 years old in good health.

The DNA for the CDR3 is TGCAGTGCTATACAGGGAGTGAACACTGAAGCTTTCTTT. Translating gives CSAIQGVNTEAFF. The rearrangement joins TRBV20-1 to TRBJ1-1, with a tentative D call TRBD1 (6 bases). V lost 4 bases, J lost 0 bases, and 9 bases lay in between. The length of the CDR3 is 13 residues. The V gene's germline CDR1 is DFQATT and CDR2 SNEGSKA (reference sequence).